A selection of T cell receptor beta chains follows, all from one sample in a study of CD8+CD57+ T cells in acquired aplastic anemia. TCRdb used MiXCR to reprocess the reads, holding one entry per CDR3 protein. The profile covers under 200,000 distinct CDR3 sequences, with more than 40% appearing a single time and roughly 30% taken by the ten largest. Material: sorted CD4+, CD8+, or CD8+CD57+ T cells (not recorded which) from PBMCs. The receptor set was obtained from a human donor with aplastic anemia. Both conserved end residues are part of each CDR3. Fields, in order: V gene, J gene, CDR3 protein.

TRBV2	TRBJ2-2	CASTRERNGELFF
TRBV7-8	TRBJ1-5	CASSLIRGPSNQPQHF
TRBV15	TRBJ1-5	CATSRINPRGAWDIYSNQPQHF
TRBV4-2	TRBJ1-2	CASSQVGQGVEYGYTF
TRBV12-3/TRBV12-4	TRBJ2-1	CASSLASTQGAVEQFF
TRBV9	TRBJ2-7	CASSVDWSAFYEQYF
TRBV29-1	TRBJ2-2	CSVGGREGAGELFF
TRBV20-1	TRBJ2-3	CSASWWVTDTQYF
TRBV6-4	TRBJ1-5	CASRSQHF
TRBV29-1	TRBJ2-3	CSGGATPTQYF
TRBV4-3	TRBJ2-7	CASSQDLVYEQYF
TRBV7-9	TRBJ2-7	CASSLAHRSYEQYF
TRBV10-3	TRBJ1-6	CAISESLGQRTEKRYNSPLHF
TRBV24-1	TRBJ1-2	CATSDQTTGNYGYTF
TRBV30	TRBJ2-1	CAWGEGEQFF
TRBV10-3	TRBJ2-1	CASSGPFEQFF
TRBV10-3	TRBJ1-5	CAISDSDILNQPQHF
TRBV20-1	TRBJ2-6	CSAQQGAAGANVLTF
TRBV7-9	TRBJ1-5	CASSWDRGEPQHF
TRBV29-1	TRBJ2-3	CSVGDFRTDTQYF
TRBV4-1	TRBJ1-1	CASSPTGTGATNTEALF
TRBV29-1	TRBJ1-1	CSVDSDGQGTEAFF
TRBV2	TRBJ2-3	CASSPTSVADTQYF
TRBV15	TRBJ1-2	CATSRGEVVDGYTF
TRBV2	TRBJ1-1	CASSEQGAITEAFF
TRBV10-3	TRBJ2-7	CASSKGLAGGLYEQYF
TRBV29-1	TRBJ1-1	CSTEGGPRAEAFF
TRBV30	TRBJ2-1	CAWDTTEEQFF
TRBV19	TRBJ2-7	CASSISIGTGGYEQYF
TRBV7-6	TRBJ1-6	CASSRVGGDSPLHF
TRBV15	TRBJ2-7	CATSRRGSSYEQYF
TRBV5-5	TRBJ2-3	CASSLAGTADTQYF
TRBV7-2	TRBJ2-7	CASSLVGGNYEQYF
TRBV2	TRBJ1-2	CATIGGVAEGYTF
TRBV12-3/TRBV12-4	TRBJ2-7	CASSLGVSGYEQYF
TRBV10-3	TRBJ2-5	CAISPLAKETQYF
TRBV12-3/TRBV12-4	TRBJ1-1	CASSPPGASNTEAFF
TRBV5-4	TRBJ1-6	CASSLTEEYSPLHF
TRBV11-3	TRBJ2-7	CASSARGTVEQYF
TRBV2	TRBJ1-6	CASSDRGTNSPLHF
TRBV20-1	TRBJ2-6	CSARDEGANVLTF
TRBV27	TRBJ1-2	CASSLWGQGQNCGYTF
TRBV4-1	TRBJ2-3	CASAKGLAGADTQYF
TRBV20-1	TRBJ2-1	CSARQVNNEQFF
TRBV7-8	TRBJ2-7	CASSFRDSSYEQYF